The T cell receptor beta chain under discussion was sequenced for a study of vaccination effects on CD4 cells after COVID-19. V lost 4 bases to trimming and J lost 4 bases, with 13 bases between them. Germline V lookup: CDR1 SQVTM, CDR2 ANQGSEA. CDR3 size: 13 residues. Produced via immunoSEQ multiplex PCR; TCRdb's table is partial and in-frame only. The sample consists of under 40,000 clones, approximately 84% of them appearing once. A remark on this clone: Its antigen is not known.

Before any sequencing was done, the ViraFEST assay used viral peptide pools to expand antigen-specific CD4+ T cells. The culture ran for around ten days before CD4+ T cells were isolated. Either the mRNA-1273 or the BNT162b2 vaccine was given to participants as two doses. The receptor was isolated from a human donor who received a COVID-19 vaccine. Some clones in this sample may be carry-over from other donors' samples. This rearrangement joins TRBV29-1 to TRBJ1-2, with D uncertain. Sequencing used CD4+ T cells from PBMCs cultured with HCoV-NL63 spike peptides, obtained after COVID-19 vaccination. The CDR3 nucleotides read TGCAGCGTTGTCCCCCTCGCGGCCTATGGCTACACCTTC. It yields the protein CSVVPLAAYGYTF.